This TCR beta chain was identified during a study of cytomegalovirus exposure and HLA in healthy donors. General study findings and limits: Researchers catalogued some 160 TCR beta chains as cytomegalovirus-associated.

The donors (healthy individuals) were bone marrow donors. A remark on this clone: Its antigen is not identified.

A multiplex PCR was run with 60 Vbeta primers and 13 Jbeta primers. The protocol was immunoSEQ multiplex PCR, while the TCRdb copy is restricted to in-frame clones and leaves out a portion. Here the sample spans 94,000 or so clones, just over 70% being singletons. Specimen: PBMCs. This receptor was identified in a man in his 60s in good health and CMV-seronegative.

CDR3 DNA: TGTGCCAGTAGTCCGCAGGGGGAATTCTACGAGCAGTACTTC. Amino acids: CASSPQGEFYEQYF. The V gene is TRBV19, the J gene TRBJ2-7, with TRBD1 matching over 7 bases. The germline CDR1 and CDR2 sequences are LNHDA and SQIVND (reference sequence). After removal of 5 bases from V and 3 bases from J, the junction contained 7 bases not matched to a gene. This CDR3 is built from 14 residues. Full variable domain (outside the CDR3, taken from reference TRBV19 and TRBJ2-7): DGGITQSPKYLFRKEGQNVTLSCEQNLNHDAMYWYRQDPGQGLRLIYYSQIVNDFQKGDIAEGYSVSREKKESFPLTVTSAQKNPTAFYLCASSPQGEFYEQYFGPGTRLTVT.